This entry concerns a single TCR beta chain. The data derive from a study of OX40 agonist ivuxolimab in advanced cancers. Study-level information: Across the patients, intravenous ivuxolimab was delivered every 2 weeks at 0.01 to 10 mg/kg. Hepatocellular carcinoma, melanoma, renal cell or head and neck cancer was diagnosed in the dose-escalation patients.

Repertoires were generated with immunoSEQ multiplex PCR, while TCRdb's copy carries only in-frame clones and drops some. The sample shows tens of thousands of clones, about 87% of them seen only once. Systemic immunosuppression or a history of autoimmune disease excluded patients. This CDR3 has 14 residues. Trimming took off 2 bases at V and 3 bases at J, with 7 bases between the two ends. Germline V gives CDR1 MGHDK, CDR2 SYGVNS. This clonotype originated in an adult with an advanced solid tumor such as melanoma, head and neck, liver or kidney cancer. This sequence joins TRBV25-1 and TRBJ1-4; D ambiguous. The sequenced sample was CD4+ or CD8+ T cells sorted from blood, obtained in a trial of the OX40 agonist ivuxolimab. The CDR3, as DNA: TGTGCCAGCAGTGAAGTGGGTCCTAATGAAAAACTGTTTTTT. This gives the protein CASSEVGPNEKLFF.